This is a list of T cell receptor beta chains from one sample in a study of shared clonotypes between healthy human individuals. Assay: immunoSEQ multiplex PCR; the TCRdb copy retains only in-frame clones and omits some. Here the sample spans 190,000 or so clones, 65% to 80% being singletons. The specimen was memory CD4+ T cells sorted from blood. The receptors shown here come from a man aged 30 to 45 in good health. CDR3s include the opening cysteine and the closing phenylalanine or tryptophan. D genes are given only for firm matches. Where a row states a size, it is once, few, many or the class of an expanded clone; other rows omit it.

CDR3 DNA: TGTGCCAGCAAGGGTCTGTTAGAAAGCAATCAGCCCCAGCATTTT; CDR3 protein: CASKGLLESNQPQHF; D gene: -; V gene: TRBV2; clone size: -; CDR3 length: 15; J gene: TRBJ1-5
CDR3 DNA: TGCAGCGTTGACGGGGGGAAGGGCTACGAGCAGTACTTC; CDR3 protein: CSVDGGKGYEQYF; D gene: TRBD2; V gene: TRBV29-1; clone size: -; CDR3 length: 13; J gene: TRBJ2-7
CDR3 DNA: TGCGCCAGCAGCCAAGGCCATGGACAGTTTGACGCGAACACCGGGGAGCTGTTTTTT; CDR3 protein: CASSQGHGQFDANTGELFF; D gene: -; V gene: TRBV4-1; clone size: -; CDR3 length: 19; J gene: TRBJ2-2
CDR3 DNA: TGCGCCAGCGGTCGAGGGCTAGCGGTCAATGAGCAGTTCTTC; CDR3 protein: CASGRGLAVNEQFF; D gene: TRBD2; V gene: TRBV4-1; clone size: -; CDR3 length: 14; J gene: TRBJ2-1
CDR3 DNA: TGTGCCAGCAGCGTAGTTGGGGTCGCTGAAGCTTTCTTT; CDR3 protein: CASSVVGVAEAFF; D gene: -; V gene: TRBV9; clone size: few; CDR3 length: 13; J gene: TRBJ1-1
CDR3 DNA: TGTGCCAGCAGTGAAGTAACGATCGGCGAGCAGTACTTC; CDR3 protein: CASSEVTIGEQYF; D gene: -; V gene: TRBV6-5; clone size: -; CDR3 length: 13; J gene: TRBJ2-7
CDR3 DNA: TGTGCCAGCAGGGTCGGCGAACTCTACGAGCAGTACTTC; CDR3 protein: CASRVGELYEQYF; D gene: -; V gene: TRBV2; clone size: few; CDR3 length: 13; J gene: TRBJ2-7
CDR3 DNA: TGTGCCTGGAGTCCAAGGGGCAATCAGCCCCAGCATTTT; CDR3 protein: CAWSPRGNQPQHF; D gene: -; V gene: TRBV30; clone size: -; CDR3 length: 13; J gene: TRBJ1-5
CDR3 DNA: TGTGCCAGCAGTACCCCAGGAGAACCGACCGGGGAGCTGTTTTTT; CDR3 protein: CASSTPGEPTGELFF; D gene: -; V gene: TRBV5-6; clone size: -; CDR3 length: 15; J gene: TRBJ2-2
CDR3 DNA: TGTGCCAGCAGTGATCCCACGGACACTACGTACTTC; CDR3 protein: CASSDPTDTTYF; D gene: -; V gene: TRBV2; clone size: once; CDR3 length: 12; J gene: TRBJ2-7
CDR3 DNA: TGTGCCAGCAGAACAGGGTGGAACTTCGAGCAGTACTTC; CDR3 protein: CASRTGWNFEQYF; D gene: -; V gene: TRBV28; clone size: -; CDR3 length: 13; J gene: TRBJ2-7
CDR3 DNA: TGCAGCGTTGCGGGGGAGGTCAGGAGCTTCTCTGGGGCCAACGTCCTGACTTTC; CDR3 protein: CSVAGEVRSFSGANVLTF; D gene: -; V gene: TRBV29-1; clone size: few; CDR3 length: 18; J gene: TRBJ2-6
CDR3 DNA: TGTGCCATCAGTGAGGCCTGGGCGGGAGTGGAGCAGTACTTC; CDR3 protein: CAISEAWAGVEQYF; D gene: TRBD2; V gene: TRBV10-3; clone size: -; CDR3 length: 14; J gene: TRBJ2-7
CDR3 DNA: TGTGCCAGCAGTGAGTCAGGGTTTTTCCGAGAGCAGTACTTC; CDR3 protein: CASSESGFFREQYF; D gene: -; V gene: TRBV6-1; clone size: -; CDR3 length: 14; J gene: TRBJ2-7
CDR3 DNA: TGCGCCAGCAGCCAAGATCTCACATCCTACGAGCAGTACTTC; CDR3 protein: CASSQDLTSYEQYF; D gene: -; V gene: TRBV4-3; clone size: -; CDR3 length: 14; J gene: TRBJ2-7
CDR3 DNA: TGCGCCAGCAGCCAACCGGGACAGACCTACGAGCAGTACTTC; CDR3 protein: CASSQPGQTYEQYF; D gene: TRBD1; V gene: TRBV4-1; clone size: -; CDR3 length: 14; J gene: TRBJ2-7
CDR3 DNA: TGTGCCAGCAGCTTGGGAGGGGGCGGAAACACCATATATTTT; CDR3 protein: CASSLGGGGNTIYF; D gene: TRBD1; V gene: TRBV5-4; clone size: -; CDR3 length: 14; J gene: TRBJ1-3
CDR3 DNA: TGTGCCAGCAGCGTAGCGACAGAGACCCAGTACTTC; CDR3 protein: CASSVATETQYF; D gene: -; V gene: TRBV9; clone size: -; CDR3 length: 12; J gene: TRBJ2-5
CDR3 DNA: TGTGCCAGCAGTTACAAACAGGGAGTAACCGGGGAGCTGTTTTTT; CDR3 protein: CASSYKQGVTGELFF; D gene: -; V gene: TRBV6-5; clone size: -; CDR3 length: 15; J gene: TRBJ2-2
CDR3 DNA: TGCGCCAGCAGCTTGGAGGGGGCTACAAACTACGAGCAGTACTTC; CDR3 protein: CASSLEGATNYEQYF; D gene: TRBD1; V gene: TRBV5-1; clone size: -; CDR3 length: 15; J gene: TRBJ2-7
CDR3 DNA: TGCAGCGTCAGGACTAGCGGCACCGGGGAGCTGTTTTTT; CDR3 protein: CSVRTSGTGELFF; D gene: TRBD2; V gene: TRBV29-1; clone size: -; CDR3 length: 13; J gene: TRBJ2-2
CDR3 DNA: TGCGCCAGCAGCCCACAGCGCCAGAGCGAGCAGTACTTC; CDR3 protein: CASSPQRQSEQYF; D gene: -; V gene: TRBV10-2; clone size: -; CDR3 length: 13; J gene: TRBJ2-7
CDR3 DNA: TGTGCCAGCTCACCACTCTCAAGCGGGAGGGTGGGCGAGCAGTACTTC; CDR3 protein: CASSPLSSGRVGEQYF; D gene: TRBD2; V gene: TRBV18; clone size: -; CDR3 length: 16; J gene: TRBJ2-7
CDR3 DNA: TGTGCCAGCAGTTCTTTAGCGTACACTGAAGCTTTCTTT; CDR3 protein: CASSSLAYTEAFF; D gene: -; V gene: TRBV28; clone size: -; CDR3 length: 13; J gene: TRBJ1-1
CDR3 DNA: TGTGCCAGCAGCCGGACAGGCAGCTCCTACAATGAGCAGTTCTTC; CDR3 protein: CASSRTGSSYNEQFF; D gene: TRBD1; V gene: TRBV7-8; clone size: few; CDR3 length: 15; J gene: TRBJ2-1
CDR3 DNA: TGTGCCAGCAGCAGCTCGAGGGTAACCGGGGAGCTGTTTTTT; CDR3 protein: CASSSSRVTGELFF; D gene: -; V gene: TRBV7-3; clone size: -; CDR3 length: 14; J gene: TRBJ2-2
CDR3 DNA: TGTGCCAGCAGCCCTTGGACAGGGGCCTCCGGGGCCAACGTCCTGACTTTC; CDR3 protein: CASSPWTGASGANVLTF; D gene: TRBD1; V gene: TRBV14; clone size: few; CDR3 length: 17; J gene: TRBJ2-6
CDR3 DNA: TGTGCCAGCTCACCGATTCCTTCTAGTCCCACCGGGGAGCTGTTTTTT; CDR3 protein: CASSPIPSSPTGELFF; D gene: -; V gene: TRBV18; clone size: few; CDR3 length: 16; J gene: TRBJ2-2
CDR3 DNA: TGCGCCAGCAGTGAGTTGGGGGGCCCCGGGGAGCTGTTTTTT; CDR3 protein: CASSELGGPGELFF; D gene: -; V gene: TRBV10-2; clone size: -; CDR3 length: 14; J gene: TRBJ2-2
CDR3 DNA: TGCAGCGTTTCCCTCGCGACAGGGACGGAGCGTGGCTACACCTTC; CDR3 protein: CSVSLATGTERGYTF; D gene: TRBD1; V gene: TRBV29-1; clone size: -; CDR3 length: 15; J gene: TRBJ1-2
CDR3 DNA: TGTGCCACCAGCGGAGCGGGGGGGCCCAGCTACAATGAGCAGTTCTTC; CDR3 protein: CATSGAGGPSYNEQFF; D gene: TRBD2; V gene: TRBV15; clone size: -; CDR3 length: 16; J gene: TRBJ2-1
CDR3 DNA: TGTGCCAGCTCACCCCTGGAGGCCTACAATGAGCAGTTCTTC; CDR3 protein: CASSPLEAYNEQFF; D gene: -; V gene: TRBV18; clone size: -; CDR3 length: 14; J gene: TRBJ2-1
CDR3 DNA: TGCAGCGTTGAGGGACTACCTGCCTACAATGAGCAGTTCTTC; CDR3 protein: CSVEGLPAYNEQFF; D gene: TRBD2; V gene: TRBV29-1; clone size: -; CDR3 length: 14; J gene: TRBJ2-1
CDR3 DNA: TGTGCCAGCAGTCCCCGACAGGGGAGGGACAATCAGCCCCAGCATTTT; CDR3 protein: CASSPRQGRDNQPQHF; D gene: TRBD1; V gene: TRBV28; clone size: -; CDR3 length: 16; J gene: TRBJ1-5
CDR3 DNA: TGTGCCAGCAGCTTTGACGGGGGTTTCTACGAGCAGTACTTC; CDR3 protein: CASSFDGGFYEQYF; D gene: -; V gene: TRBV5-4; clone size: -; CDR3 length: 14; J gene: TRBJ2-7
CDR3 DNA: TGTGCCAGCAGTCGCCTTCAGGGCTACAATGAGCAGTTCTTC; CDR3 protein: CASSRLQGYNEQFF; D gene: -; V gene: TRBV6-5; clone size: -; CDR3 length: 14; J gene: TRBJ2-1
CDR3 DNA: TGTGCCAGCAGCCTTATGAACTCTGGGGCCAACGTCCTGACTTTC; CDR3 protein: CASSLMNSGANVLTF; D gene: -; V gene: TRBV28; clone size: -; CDR3 length: 15; J gene: TRBJ2-6
CDR3 DNA: TGTGCCAGCACTAGGGGACAATACTATGGCTACACCTTC; CDR3 protein: CASTRGQYYGYTF; D gene: -; V gene: TRBV6-5; clone size: -; CDR3 length: 13; J gene: TRBJ1-2
CDR3 DNA: TGTGCCATCAGCGGGACAGACTACAATGAGCAGTTCTTC; CDR3 protein: CAISGTDYNEQFF; D gene: TRBD1; V gene: TRBV10-3; clone size: -; CDR3 length: 13; J gene: TRBJ2-1
CDR3 DNA: TGTGCCATCAGTGATGTAACTAGCGGGAGGCATTACGAGCAGTACTTC; CDR3 protein: CAISDVTSGRHYEQYF; D gene: TRBD2; V gene: TRBV10-3; clone size: -; CDR3 length: 16; J gene: TRBJ2-7
CDR3 DNA: TGTGCCAGCAGCGCGGTGGTTGATACGCAGTATTTT; CDR3 protein: CASSAVVDTQYF; D gene: -; V gene: TRBV9; clone size: -; CDR3 length: 12; J gene: TRBJ2-3